Shown below are 28 T cell receptor beta chains from a single sample sequenced in a study of shared clonotypes between healthy human individuals. Repertoires were generated with immunoSEQ multiplex PCR, while TCRdb's copy carries only in-frame clones and drops some. The data show fewer than 3 million clones, 92% seen once. Sequenced material: naive CD4+ T cells from PBMCs. Sample subset: CD45RA+ positively selected. These receptors were obtained from a man aged 18 to 29 in good health. Some clones in this sample may be carry-over from other donors' samples.

This clone was seen just once. V gene TRBV5-4 combines with J gene TRBJ2-3; 8 bases line up with TRBD2. The germline gives CDR1 SGHNT, CDR2 YYREEE (reference sequence). The trim removed 0 bases at V and 4 bases at J, leaving 4 bases unmatched. The CDR3 contains 15 residues. The CDR3 coding sequence is TGTGCCAGCAGCTTGGCCGCGGGAGGTTCAGATACGCAGTATTTT. This encodes CASSLAAGGSDTQYF.

The chain uses TRBV18 and TRBJ2-7; no definite D call. This CDR3 spans 12 amino acids. V lost 4 bases and J lost 2, with 6 bases in between. Germline CDR1 KGHSH, CDR2 LQKENI. CDR3 protein: CASSRQAYEQYF. CDR3 coding DNA: TGTGCCAGCTCACGCCAGGCCTACGAGCAGTACTTC.

Here the CDR3 reads CASSPSIAFYEQYF. CDR3 DNA sequence: TGTGCCAGCTCACCCTCTATAGCCTTTTACGAGCAGTACTTC. The V and J genes are TRBV18 and TRBJ2-7; the D is unclear. Germline lookup yields CDR1 KGHSH and CDR2 LQKENI. The CDR3 is 14 amino acids. The V gene lost 3 bases and the J gene lost 4 bases, with 13 bases spanning the gap.

This chain links TRBV12-5 with TRBJ1-1, with TRBD1 matching 8 bases. Germline CDR1 and CDR2: LGHNT and FRNRAP. The V segment lost 7 bases and the J segment 7 bases; nucleotides outside the gene matches: 8. This CDR3 is 13 amino acids long. Here the CDR3 reads CASAAGGRVEAFF. CDR3 sequence (DNA): TGTGCTAGTGCGGCAGGGGGCAGGGTTGAAGCTTTCTTT.

The chain has TRBV28 and TRBJ2-5, with 9 nucleotides matching TRBD1. The CDR3 has 18 amino acids. Losses at the gene ends were 5 bases for V and 4 bases for J; bases not matched to a gene: 17. Per germline, CDR1 MDHEN and CDR2 SYDVKM. Written as DNA, the CDR3 is TGTGCCAGCAGTCGACGGGGGAACAGGGGGCTTTATGTAGAGACCCAGTACTTC. Translation: CASSRRGNRGLYVETQYF.

The count of this clone is one. This chain links TRBV10-1 with TRBJ2-7; possible D gene TRBD1, 6 bases. The ends were cut back, 0 bases at V and 7 bases at J, with 13 bases in the middle. CDR3 size: 14 residues. The germline CDR1 and CDR2 sequences are WNHNN and SYGVQD (reference sequence). The CDR3 spells CASSESDRLEEQYF. CDR3 coding DNA: TGCGCCAGCAGTGAGTCTGACAGGTTGGAGGAGCAGTACTTC.

The CDR3 sequence: CASSQDLSRVYGYTF. CDR3 in DNA: TGCGCCAGCAGCCAAGATCTTAGCAGGGTGTATGGCTACACCTTC. The gene calls are TRBV4-1 and TRBJ1-2; the D gene is possibly TRBD1 (5 bases). V dropped 0 bases and J dropped 5 bases, with 13 bases sitting between them. The CDR3 totals 15 residues. Germline loops: CDR1 MGHRA, CDR2 YSYEKL.

The chain uses TRBV30 and TRBJ1-6; 8 bases agree with TRBD1. Germline lookup yields CDR1 GTSNPN and CDR2 SVGIG (reference sequence). This CDR3 contains 13 residues. V lost 5 bases and J lost 7; bases outside the gene matches: 4. This CDR3 reads CAWRTGSNSPLHF. CDR3 sequence (DNA): TGTGCCTGGCGGACAGGGTCGAATTCACCCCTCCACTTT. The variable domain in full, completed from reference TRBV30 and TRBJ1-6, reads SQTIHQWPATLVQPVGSPLSLECTVEGTSNPNLYWYRQAAGRGLQLLFYSVGIGQISSEVPQNLSASRPQDRQFILSSKKLLLSDSGFYLCAWRTGSNSPLHFGNGTRLTVT.

The chain recombines TRBV27 with TRBJ2-7; 8 nucleotides align to TRBD2. V lost 5 bases to trimming and J lost 9 bases; unmatched junction nucleotides: 21. CDR1 MNHEY and CDR2 SMNVEV come from the germline V gene (reference sequence). The CDR3 is made up of 17 amino acids. In nucleotides, the CDR3 is TGTGCCAGCAGTCCGGGGGCCACTAGCGGTCTTAGAAGGGGGCAGTACTTC. Protein product: CASSPGATSGLRRGQYF.

V is TRBV5-4 and J is TRBJ2-7; TRBD1 or TRBD2 may be the D gene (5 bases each). The CDR3 is 14 residues long. Per germline, CDR1 SGHNT and CDR2 YYREEE (reference sequence). V was pared by 2 bases and J by 2 bases, with 11 bases between. CDR3 sequence reads: CASSFRGAAYEQYF. The DNA for the CDR3 is TGTGCCAGCAGCTTCCGGGGCGCGGCCTACGAGCAGTACTTC.

V usage is TRBV6-5 and J usage is TRBJ2-5; D is unresolved. Germline V CDR1 and CDR2: MNHEY, SVGAGI. The CDR3 runs to 12 residues. Trimming removed 4 bases at V and 3 bases at J, with 6 bases between. The CDR3 loop is CASSSGEETQYF. CDR3 DNA sequence: TGTGCCAGCAGTTCAGGCGAAGAGACCCAGTACTTC.

This clone was recorded once. The rearrangement links TRBV23-1 to TRBJ1-1, with D unresolved. TRBV23-1 is classed as an ORF, of uncertain function. V lost 10 bases and J lost 6, with 9 bases in between. The CDR3 length is 10 residues. The CDR3, as DNA: TGCGCCACCCCTGGGGCTGAAGCTTTCTTT. Translated: CATPGAEAFF.

Only one count was recorded for this clone. The chain recombines TRBV9 with TRBJ2-3; D gene unclear. This CDR3 has 15 amino acids. Germline-derived CDR1 and CDR2 are SGDLS and YYNGEE. V lost 4 bases, J lost 3 bases, and 15 bases lay in between. The DNA for the CDR3 is TGTGCCAGCAGCCCCCGAAGCGCCCTGACAGATACGCAGTATTTT. Translation: CASSPRSALTDTQYF.

The chain carries TRBV19 and TRBJ2-7, with D perhaps matching TRBD2 (5 bases). The germline gives CDR1 LNHDA, CDR2 SQIVND (reference sequence). The CDR3 loop spans 15 amino acids. The V and J ends lost 1 base and 2 bases respectively, with 12 bases between them. For the CDR3, the DNA is TGTGCCAGTAGTATAGCGAGGACTGTTACCTACGAGCAGTACTTC. As protein: CASSIARTVTYEQYF.

A word on this clone: The sample carries other DNA sequences with the same CDR3. CDR3 in amino acids: CASSPGLAGNNEQFF. Written as DNA, the CDR3 is TGTGCCAGCAGCCCCGGACTAGCGGGAAACAATGAGCAGTTCTTC. The rearrangement joins TRBV7-9 to TRBJ2-1, with 12 bases lining up with TRBD2. The CDR3 contains 15 residues. CDR1 is SEHNR, CDR2 FQNEAQ, per germline (reference sequence). J was trimmed by 5 bases and V by 5 bases; bases with no gene match: 4.

The chain uses TRBV19 and TRBJ1-2; D remains unclear. Per the germline V gene, CDR1 is LNHDA and CDR2 is SQIVND (reference sequence). With 1 base removed from V and 3 bases from J, the gap between germline ends came to 12 bases. CDR3 length: 15 residues. The CDR3 DNA sequence: TGTGCCAGTAGTATAGTTCCGCCTCTGGACTATGGCTACACCTTC. Encoded protein: CASSIVPPLDYGYTF.

To note about this clone: Other DNA sequences of this sample code for an identical CDR3. The V call is TRBV7-2, the J call TRBJ1-3, with D maybe TRBD1 (5 bases). The CDR3 extends over 14 amino acids. V lost 4 bases, J lost 0 bases, and 7 bases lay in between. The germline V gene encodes CDR1 SGHTA and CDR2 FQGNSA. CDR3 residues: CASSSGTSGNTIYF. The CDR3 DNA reads TGTGCCAGCAGCTCCGGGACCTCTGGAAACACCATATATTTT.

J is TRBJ2-5 and V is TRBV9; a possible D gene is TRBD1 (6 bases). The CDR3 covers 14 residues. Germline V lookup: CDR1 SGDLS, CDR2 YYNGEE. V was shortened by 4 bases and J by 7 bases, with 17 bases between the two germline ends. CDR3 DNA sequence: TGTGCCAGCAGCTCTTCAGGGGCCCCGGGGACCCAGTACTTC. It is translated as CASSSSGAPGTQYF. The full variable domain, rest sourced from reference TRBV9 and TRBJ2-5, is DSGVTQTPKHLITATGQRVTLRCSPRSGDLSVYWYQQSLDQGLQFLIQYYNGEERAKGNILERFSAQQFPDLHSELNLSSLELGDSALYFCASSSSGAPGTQYFGPGTRLLVL.

In the case of this clone: This same CDR3 is encoded by further DNA sequences in the sample. J is TRBJ2-3 and V is TRBV18, with TRBD2 identical over 10 bases. V gave up 3 bases and J gave up 2 bases; unmatched junction bases: 2. The CDR3 covers 15 residues. Germline values: CDR1 KGHSH, CDR2 LQKENI. The CDR3 spells CASSPLAGVTDTQYF. The CDR3 bases are TGTGCCAGCTCACCGCTAGCGGGAGTCACAGATACGCAGTATTTT.

The chain employs TRBV7-3 and TRBJ2-2; D gene ambiguous. This CDR3 contains 14 residues. V gave up 6 bases and J gave up 1 base, with 9 bases separating them. Germline CDR1 and CDR2: SGHTA and FQGTGA. CDR3 sequence (DNA): TGTGCCAGCAGATCAGAAAGGAACACCGGGGAGCTGTTTTTT. Translating gives CASRSERNTGELFF. Full variable domain (remainder filled in from reference TRBV7-3 and TRBJ2-2): GAGVSQTPSNKVTEKGKYVELRCDPISGHTALYWYRQSLGQGPEFLIYFQGTGAADDSGLPNDRFFAVRPEGSVSTLKIQRTERGDSAVYLCASRSERNTGELFFGEGSRLTVL.

The chain recombines TRBV9 with TRBJ2-7; TRBD1 aligns across 9 bases. Trimming removed 3 bases from V and 4 bases from J; junction bases left unmatched: 11. The CDR3 is 16 residues long. Germline V CDR1 and CDR2: SGDLS, YYNGEE. As DNA, the CDR3 is TGTGCCAGCAGCGAAACCGGGACAGGGCCTGGATACGAGCAGTACTTC. Translated: CASSETGTGPGYEQYF.

This clone was seen only once. The chain couples TRBV18 to TRBJ2-7; 7 nucleotides match TRBD1. V shed 4 bases, J shed 6 bases, and the junction held 6 bases outside the gene matches. This CDR3 spans 13 amino acids. The germline gives CDR1 KGHSH, CDR2 LQKENI. In DNA form, the CDR3 reads TGTGCCAGCTCACAGGACAGGTTTATCGAGCAGTACTTC. Protein product: CASSQDRFIEQYF.

This chain uses TRBV5-6 with TRBJ2-6, with unresolved D. V lost 2 bases and J lost 3, with 0 bases in between. This CDR3 has 12 amino acids. The germline CDR1 and CDR2 sequences are SGHDT and YYEEEE. CDR3 residues: CASSFGANVLTF. Written as DNA, the CDR3 is TGTGCCAGCAGCTTTGGGGCCAACGTCCTGACTTTC.

A remark on this clone: Other DNA sequences in the sample encode the same CDR3. The V gene is TRBV10-3, the J gene TRBJ2-5; D is undetermined. V lost 0 bases and J 2 bases, leaving 1 base between the germline ends. The CDR3 is 12 amino acids. The germline V gene encodes CDR1 ENHRY and CDR2 SYGVKD. The CDR3: CAISESQETQYF. CDR3 sequence (DNA): TGTGCCATCAGTGAGTCGCAAGAGACCCAGTACTTC.

V is TRBV7-9 and J is TRBJ2-2; D ambiguous. The CDR3 totals 17 residues. Germline values: CDR1 SEHNR, CDR2 FQNEAQ (reference sequence). Between the trimmed V and J ends, which lost 4 bases and 0 bases, there was a span of 15 bases. The CDR3 nucleotides are TGTGCCAGCAGCTCATCGAACTCGATTGCGAACACCGGGGAGCTGTTTTTT. Translated: CASSSSNSIANTGELFF.

The rearrangement uses TRBV7-6 and TRBJ2-1; D possibly matches TRBD1 or TRBD2 (5 bases each). V dropped 5 bases and J dropped 6 bases, with 20 bases sitting between them. Germline values: CDR1 SGHVS, CDR2 FNYEAQ. The CDR3 is 16 residues long. Here the CDR3 reads CASSPWGSVRGNEQFF. CDR3 sequence (DNA): TGTGCCAGCAGCCCTTGGGGGAGCGTGAGGGGCAATGAGCAGTTCTTC.

V and J are TRBV7-8 and TRBJ2-2, with D tentatively TRBD1 (6 bases). Germline-derived CDR1 and CDR2 are SGHVS and FQNEAQ. Trimming took 8 bases from V and 2 from J, leaving 21 bases between them. The length of the CDR3 is 17 residues. CDR3 DNA: TGTGCCAGCGCACTCCGGGACATAGGTTCTAACACCGGGGAGCTGTTTTTT. Its translation is CASALRDIGSNTGELFF.

The rearrangement joins TRBV7-3 to TRBJ2-3; TRBD2 matches at 7 bases. CDR1 is SGHTA and CDR2 is FQGTGA in the germline V gene. J lost 5 bases, V lost 5 bases, and 4 bases had no gene match. The CDR3 consists of 13 residues. This CDR3 reads CASSPPGGDTQYF. The CDR3 DNA sequence: TGTGCCAGCAGCCCTCCGGGGGGAGATACGCAGTATTTT.